This paragraph reports one T cell receptor (beta chain). Per the study methods: Estimated nucleated cell counts came from reference gene primer amplification. Measured with immunoSEQ multiplex PCR; TCRdb has only the in-frame clones, and not every one. Clone size and V and J calls were adopted from that table, with D and trimming inferred from the DNA. The sample lists 150,000 to 200,000 clones; around 87% were seen once. The data derive from a study of blood T cell repertoires in COVID-19. Background on the study: The analysed material was cDNA or gDNA that came from T cells, B-cell-depleted T cells, or PBMCs.

The V gene's germline CDR1 is LGHDT and CDR2 YNNKEL (reference sequence). V dropped 4 bases and J dropped 8 bases, with 12 bases sitting between them. The CDR3 is 13 amino acids. The V call is TRBV3-1 (or the pseudogene TRBV3-2), the J call TRBJ2-1, with D possibly matching TRBD2 (6 bases). Sequenced material: peripheral blood. The clonotype originates from a middle-aged man with active or convalescent COVID-19. CDR3 protein: CASSRTGVDEQFF. CDR3 DNA sequence: TGTGCCAGCAGCCGGACGGGGGTCGATGAGCAGTTCTTC.